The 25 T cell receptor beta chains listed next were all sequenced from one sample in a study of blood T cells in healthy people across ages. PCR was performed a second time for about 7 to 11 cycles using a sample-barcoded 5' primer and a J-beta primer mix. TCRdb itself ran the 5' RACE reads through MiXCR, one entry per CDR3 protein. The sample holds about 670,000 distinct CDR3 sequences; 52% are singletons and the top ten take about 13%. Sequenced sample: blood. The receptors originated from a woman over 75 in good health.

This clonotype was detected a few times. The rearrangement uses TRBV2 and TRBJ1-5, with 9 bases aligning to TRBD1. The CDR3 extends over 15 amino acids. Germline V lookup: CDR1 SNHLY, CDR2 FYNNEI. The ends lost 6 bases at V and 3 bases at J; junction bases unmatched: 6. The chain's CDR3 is CASRAGQGPNQPQHF. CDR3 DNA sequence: TGTGCCAGCAGGGCCGGACAGGGGCCCAATCAGCCCCAGCATTTT.

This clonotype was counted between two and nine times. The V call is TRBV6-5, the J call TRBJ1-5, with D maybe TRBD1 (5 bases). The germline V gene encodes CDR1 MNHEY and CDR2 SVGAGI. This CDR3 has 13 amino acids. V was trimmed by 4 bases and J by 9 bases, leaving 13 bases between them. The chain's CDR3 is CASSSEGRRPQHF. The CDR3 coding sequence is TGTGCCAGCAGTTCGGAGGGGAGGAGGCCCCAGCATTTT.

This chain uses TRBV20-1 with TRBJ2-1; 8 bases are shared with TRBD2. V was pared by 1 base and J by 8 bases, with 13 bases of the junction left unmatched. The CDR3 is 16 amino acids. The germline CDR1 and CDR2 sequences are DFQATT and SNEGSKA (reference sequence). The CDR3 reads CSARASSGRSCDEQFF. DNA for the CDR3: TGCAGTGCTAGAGCTTCGAGCGGGAGATCTTGCGATGAGCAGTTCTTC.

CDR3 sequence (DNA): TGTGCTAGTGTGGGGGACCAGGTGCTGCGTGAGCAGTTCTTC. It codes for CASVGDQVLREQFF. The chain has TRBV12-5 and TRBJ2-1, with D perhaps matching TRBD1 or TRBD2 (5 bases each). V shed 7 bases and J shed 9 bases, with 19 bases lying between them. This CDR3 is 14 amino acids long. Germline V lookup: CDR1 LGHNT, CDR2 FRNRAP.

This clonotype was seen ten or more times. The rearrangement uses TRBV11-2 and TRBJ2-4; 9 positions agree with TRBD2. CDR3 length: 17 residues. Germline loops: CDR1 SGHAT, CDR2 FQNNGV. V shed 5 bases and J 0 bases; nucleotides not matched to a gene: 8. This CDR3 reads CASSPGLASLAKNIQYF. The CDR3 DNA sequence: TGTGCCAGCAGCCCTGGACTAGCGAGCTTAGCCAAAAACATTCAGTACTTC.

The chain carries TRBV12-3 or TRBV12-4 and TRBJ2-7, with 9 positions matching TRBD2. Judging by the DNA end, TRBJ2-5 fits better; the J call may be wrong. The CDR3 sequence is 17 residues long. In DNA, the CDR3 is TGTGCCAGCAGTTCCAGTGTAGCGGGGGTCAACCAAGAGACCCAGTACTTC. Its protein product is CASSSSVAGVNQETQYF.

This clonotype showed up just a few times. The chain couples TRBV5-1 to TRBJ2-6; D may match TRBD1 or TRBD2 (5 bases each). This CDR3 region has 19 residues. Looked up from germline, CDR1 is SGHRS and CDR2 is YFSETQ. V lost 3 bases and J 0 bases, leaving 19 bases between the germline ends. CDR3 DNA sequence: TGCGCCAGCAGCTCCAATCCGGGACGCATAACCTCTGGGGCCAACGTCCTGACTTTC. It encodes CASSSNPGRITSGANVLTF. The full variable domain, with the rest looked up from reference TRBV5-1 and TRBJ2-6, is KAGVTQTPRYLIKTRGQQVTLSCSPISGHRSVSWYQQTPGQGLQFLFEYFSETQRNKGNFPGRFSGRQFSNSRSEMNVSTLELGDSALYLCASSSNPGRITSGANVLTFGAGSRLTVL.

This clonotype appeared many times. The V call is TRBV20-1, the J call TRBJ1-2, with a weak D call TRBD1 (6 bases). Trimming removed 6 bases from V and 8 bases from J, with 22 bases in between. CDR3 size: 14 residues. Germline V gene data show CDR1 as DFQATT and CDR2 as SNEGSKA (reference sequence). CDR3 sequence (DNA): TGCAGTGCGACCCCCCCGGGACACCTCTTGGGCTACACCTTC. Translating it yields CSATPPGHLLGYTF.

The CDR3 DNA follows: TGTGCCACGGGACAGGGGGATGAGCAGTTCTTC. This codes for CATGQGDEQFF. The chain recombines TRBV10-3 with TRBJ2-1; 11 bases line up with TRBD1. Germline loops: CDR1 ENHRY, CDR2 SYGVKD. The CDR3 is 11 residues long. Trimming took 10 bases from V and 8 from J; bases not matched to a gene: 1.

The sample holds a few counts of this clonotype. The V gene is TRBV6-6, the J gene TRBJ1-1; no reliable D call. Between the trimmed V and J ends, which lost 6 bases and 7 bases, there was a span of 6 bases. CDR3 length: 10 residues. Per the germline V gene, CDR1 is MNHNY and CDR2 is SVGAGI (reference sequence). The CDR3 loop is CASRDGEAFF. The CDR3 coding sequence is TGTGCCAGCAGGGACGGTGAAGCTTTCTTT.

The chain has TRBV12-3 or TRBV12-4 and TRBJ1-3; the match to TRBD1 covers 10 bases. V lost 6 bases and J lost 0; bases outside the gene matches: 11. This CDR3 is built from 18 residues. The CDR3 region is CASRYRDRGIISGNTIYF. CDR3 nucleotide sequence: TGTGCCAGCAGATACCGGGACAGGGGCATAATCTCTGGAAACACCATATATTTT.

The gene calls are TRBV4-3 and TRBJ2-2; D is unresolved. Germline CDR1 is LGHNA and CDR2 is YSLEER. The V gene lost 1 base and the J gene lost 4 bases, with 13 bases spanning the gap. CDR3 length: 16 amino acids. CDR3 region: CASSQVPTLGTGELFF. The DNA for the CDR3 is TGCGCCAGCAGCCAAGTTCCGACCCTAGGCACCGGGGAGCTGTTTTTT.

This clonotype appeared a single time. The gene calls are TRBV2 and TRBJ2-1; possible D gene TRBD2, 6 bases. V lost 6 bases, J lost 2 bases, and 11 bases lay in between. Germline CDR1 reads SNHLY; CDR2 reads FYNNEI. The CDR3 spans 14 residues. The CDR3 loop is CASRGAGTYNEQFF. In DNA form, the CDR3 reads TGTGCCAGCAGGGGCGCGGGAACCTACAATGAGCAGTTCTTC.

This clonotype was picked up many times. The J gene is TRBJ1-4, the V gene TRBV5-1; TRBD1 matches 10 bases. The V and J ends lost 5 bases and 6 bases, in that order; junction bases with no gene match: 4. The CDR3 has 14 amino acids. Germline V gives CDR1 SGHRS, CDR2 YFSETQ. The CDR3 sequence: CASRPGTGDEKLFF. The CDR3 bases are TGCGCCAGCAGACCCGGGACAGGGGATGAAAAACTGTTTTTT.

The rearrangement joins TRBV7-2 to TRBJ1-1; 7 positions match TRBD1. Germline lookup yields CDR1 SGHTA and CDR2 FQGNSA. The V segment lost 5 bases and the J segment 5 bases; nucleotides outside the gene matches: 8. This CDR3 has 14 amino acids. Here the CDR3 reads CASSPTGVRTEAFF. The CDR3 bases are TGTGCCAGCAGCCCAACAGGGGTAAGAACTGAAGCTTTCTTT.

CDR3 sequence: CAKTGGLRGTEAFF. The CDR3 coding sequence is TGTGCCAAGACAGGGGGCCTGAGGGGCACTGAAGCTTTCTTT. The V and J genes are TRBV30 and TRBJ1-1; TRBD1 aligns across 10 bases. Per germline, CDR1 GTSNPN and CDR2 SVGIG (reference sequence). This CDR3 spans 14 amino acids. V was clipped by 8 bases and J by 4 bases; unmatched bases: 10. The full variable domain, completed using reference TRBV30 and TRBJ1-1, is SQTIHQWPATLVQPVGSPLSLECTVEGTSNPNLYWYRQAAGRGLQLLFYSVGIGQISSEVPQNLSASRPQDRQFILSSKKLLLSDSGFYLCAKTGGLRGTEAFFGQGTRLTVV.

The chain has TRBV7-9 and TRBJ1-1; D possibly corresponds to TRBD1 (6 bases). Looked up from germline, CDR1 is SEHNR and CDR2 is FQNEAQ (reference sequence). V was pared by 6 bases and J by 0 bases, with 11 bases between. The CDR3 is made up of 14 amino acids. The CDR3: CASRHRDMNTEAFF. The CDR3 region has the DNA TGTGCCAGCAGACACAGGGACATGAACACTGAAGCTTTCTTT.

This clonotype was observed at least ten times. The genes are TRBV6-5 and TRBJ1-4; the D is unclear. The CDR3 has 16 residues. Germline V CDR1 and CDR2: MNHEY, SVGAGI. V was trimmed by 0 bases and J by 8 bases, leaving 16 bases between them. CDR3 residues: CASSYSLESAREKLFF. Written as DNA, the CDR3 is TGTGCCAGCAGTTACTCACTTGAGTCCGCGAGGGAAAAACTGTTTTTT.

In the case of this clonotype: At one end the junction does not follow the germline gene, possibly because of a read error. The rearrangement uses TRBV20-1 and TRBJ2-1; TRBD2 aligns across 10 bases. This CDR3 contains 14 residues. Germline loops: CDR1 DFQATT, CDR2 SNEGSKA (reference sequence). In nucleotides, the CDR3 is TGCAGGGGAAGCGGGGGGGCGAGATACAATGAGCAGTTATTC. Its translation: CRGSGGARYNEQLF.

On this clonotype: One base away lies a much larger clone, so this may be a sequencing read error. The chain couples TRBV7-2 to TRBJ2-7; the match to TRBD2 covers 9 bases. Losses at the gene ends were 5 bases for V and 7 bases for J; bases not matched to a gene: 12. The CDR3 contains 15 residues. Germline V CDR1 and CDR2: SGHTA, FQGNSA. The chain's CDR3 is CASSPGTSSYNEQYF. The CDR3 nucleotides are TGTGCCAGCAGCCCGGGGACTAGCAGCTACAATGAGCAGTACTTC.

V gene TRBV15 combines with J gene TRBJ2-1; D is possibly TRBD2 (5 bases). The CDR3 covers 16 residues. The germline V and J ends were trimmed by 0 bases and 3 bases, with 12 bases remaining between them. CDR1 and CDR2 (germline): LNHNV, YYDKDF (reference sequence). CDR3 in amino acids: CATSRDSRGNYNEQFF. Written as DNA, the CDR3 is TGTGCCACCAGCAGAGATTCCCGGGGAAACTACAATGAGCAGTTCTTC.

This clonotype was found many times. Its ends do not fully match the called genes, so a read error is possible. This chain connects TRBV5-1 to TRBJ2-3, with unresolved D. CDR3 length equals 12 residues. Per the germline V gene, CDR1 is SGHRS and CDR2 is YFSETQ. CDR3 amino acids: CASSFSTDTQYF. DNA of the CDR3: TGTGCCAGCAGCTTTAGCACAGATACGCAGTATTTT. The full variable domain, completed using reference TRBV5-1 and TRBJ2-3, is KAGVTQTPRYLIKTRGQQVTLSCSPISGHRSVSWYQQTPGQGLQFLFEYFSETQRNKGNFPGRFSGRQFSNSRSEMNVSTLELGDSALYLCASSFSTDTQYFGPGTRLTVL.

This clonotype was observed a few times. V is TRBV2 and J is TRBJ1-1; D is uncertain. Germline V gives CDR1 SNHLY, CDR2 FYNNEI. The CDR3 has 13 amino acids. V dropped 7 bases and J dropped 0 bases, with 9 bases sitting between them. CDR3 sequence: CASTYVMNTEAFF. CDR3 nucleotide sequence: TGTGCCAGCACCTACGTCATGAACACTGAAGCTTTCTTT.

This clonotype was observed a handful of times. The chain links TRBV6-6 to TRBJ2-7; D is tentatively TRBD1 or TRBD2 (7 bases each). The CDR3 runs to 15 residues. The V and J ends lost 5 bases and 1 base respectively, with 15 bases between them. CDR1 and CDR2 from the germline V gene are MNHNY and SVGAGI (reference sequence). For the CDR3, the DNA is TGTGCCAGCAGTGGTCGACAGGGAGGGTCCTACGAGCAGTACTTC. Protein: CASSGRQGGSYEQYF.

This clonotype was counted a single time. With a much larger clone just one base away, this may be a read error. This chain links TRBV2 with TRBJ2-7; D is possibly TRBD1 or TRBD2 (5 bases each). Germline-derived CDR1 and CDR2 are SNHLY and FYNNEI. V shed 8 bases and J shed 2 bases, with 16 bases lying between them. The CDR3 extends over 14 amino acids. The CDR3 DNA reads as TGTGCCAGCGTAAAGGGACGGGGAGCCTACGAGCAGTACTTC. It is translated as CASVKGRGAYEQYF.